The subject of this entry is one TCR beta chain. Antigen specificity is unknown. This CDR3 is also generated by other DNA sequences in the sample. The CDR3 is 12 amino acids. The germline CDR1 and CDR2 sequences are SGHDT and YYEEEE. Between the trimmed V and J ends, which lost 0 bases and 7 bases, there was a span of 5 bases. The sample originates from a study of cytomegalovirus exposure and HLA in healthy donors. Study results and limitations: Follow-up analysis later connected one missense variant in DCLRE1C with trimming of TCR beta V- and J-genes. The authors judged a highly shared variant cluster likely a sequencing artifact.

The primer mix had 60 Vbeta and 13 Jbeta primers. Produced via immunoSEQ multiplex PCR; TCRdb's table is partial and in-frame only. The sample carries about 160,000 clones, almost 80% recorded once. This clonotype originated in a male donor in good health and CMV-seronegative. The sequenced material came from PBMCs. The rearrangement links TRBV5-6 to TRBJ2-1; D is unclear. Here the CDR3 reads CASSLGGNEQFF. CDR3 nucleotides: TGTGCCAGCAGCTTGGGAGGAAATGAGCAGTTCTTC.